The entry that follows covers one T cell receptor (beta chain) sequence. Its antigen remains unidentified. This sample is drawn from a study of immune evolution from preneoplasia to lung adenocarcinoma. Study-wide points: Top clone share appeared to fall from AAH through AIS, MIA, adenocarcinoma. KRAS-mutant nodules had the highest T cell clonality. Clonality was highest in normal lung, lower in later-stage lesions apparently.

This CDR3 region has 14 residues. Germline V CDR1 and CDR2: SNHLY, FYNNEI. Trimming removed 3 bases from V and 8 bases from J; junction bases left unmatched: 5. Each case's diagnosis was confirmed by two pathologists on H&E. Assay: immunoSEQ multiplex PCR; the TCRdb copy retains only in-frame clones and omits some. Among several thousand clones, roughly 84% were seen once, and the ten largest hold 3% to 3.5%. The clonotype originates from a donor older than 65 with lung adenocarcinoma. The V call is TRBV2, the J call TRBJ1-4, with 8 bases lining up with TRBD1. Sequencing was done on a sample of FFPE lung adenocarcinoma in situ tissue. CDR3 DNA sequence: TGTGCCAGCAGTGACTACAGGGGGGGAGAAAAACTGTTTTTT. Its translation: CASSDYRGGEKLFF.